Only a few counts were recorded for the clone carrying this TCR beta chain. Its antigen remains unknown. These data are taken from a study of long-term antiretroviral therapy in people with HIV. Overall study results and limits: When set beside controls, HIV repertoires had CDR3 length ranges that were narrower.

The germline V gene has CDR1 SGHTA and CDR2 FQGTGA. The CDR3 runs to 14 residues. V was shortened by 4 bases and J by 5 bases, with 14 bases between the two germline ends. Investigators performed immunoSEQ version v3.0 at survey level. Sequencing was designed to cover about 35,000-55,000 T-cell genomes in each sample. Profiled with immunoSEQ multiplex PCR; TCRdb holds only in-frame clones, not every one. In the table there are around 11,000 clones, approximately 90% of which are singletons. Every HIV-positive participant received treatment in the United States. The TCR comes from a woman between 35 and 50 years old with HIV. Sequenced material: unsorted PBMCs, taken 0.2 years before starting antiretroviral therapy. The chain links TRBV7-3 to TRBJ1-1; weak D call: TRBD1 (6 bases). The CDR3 DNA follows: TGTGCCAGCAGCTCCGACAGGTTGGGGACTGAAGCTTTCTTT. It encodes CASSSDRLGTEAFF.